The clone carrying this T cell receptor beta chain was detected a few times. Its specificity is unknown. The source material, RNA transcripts, was used to amplify TCR beta CDR3 regions. First-round RT-PCR targeting the TCR CDR3 was performed with the HTBI primer set. TCRdb passed the multiplex PCR reads through MiXCR, listing each CDR3 protein once. The sample holds 89,000 or so distinct CDR3 sequences; around 42% are singletons and the top ten take 10%. The sample is drawn from a study of T cells in Graves' hyperthyroidism and ophthalmopathy. Overall study findings and caveats: Ophthalmopathy was identified by the model a median around 6.3 months ahead of onset. In the analysis, a 13 V-J model separated ophthalmopathy from stable hyperthyroidism.

Germline assignment: CDR1 SEHNR and CDR2 FQNEAQ (reference sequence). Trimming removed 5 bases from V and 2 bases from J, with 25 bases in between. The CDR3 runs to 19 residues. Graves' hyperthyroidism was deemed stable absent ophthalmopathy progression within 18 months. In making diagnoses, clinical symptoms, serum thyroxine and TRAb, thyroid ultrasound and orbital computed tomography were all used. The receptor comes from a woman aged 25 to 45 with Graves' hyperthyroidism. The rearrangement links TRBV7-9 to TRBJ1-3; D gene unclear. Material for sequencing was peripheral blood or thyroid tissue (not recorded which). CDR3 sequence: CASSQVSMSRRGPGNTIYF. The CDR3 DNA reads TGTGCCAGCAGCCAAGTTTCTATGTCGCGGAGAGGGCCTGGAAACACCATATATTTT.